The 2 T cell receptor beta chains in this list originate from one sample, sequenced in a study of shared clonotypes between healthy human individuals (dated by TCRdb to the early 2020s). The receptor library was made with the immunoSEQ multiplex PCR assay. The table comes from immuneACCESS by way of TCRdb, which keeps in-frame sequences with V and J called. Part of the clones is missing from these tables; in studies checked, under half for an unresolved V gene and the rest for unknown reasons. The sample yields 750,000 to 1,000,000 clones; about 91% were counted once. Together, the top ten hold under 30% of the sample. CD8 naive samples consisted of CD45RO-negative cells that were positively selected for CCR7, yielding a CD45RA+CCR7+ population without TemRA cells. Sequencing used naive CD8+ T cells sorted from blood. The label giving this sample's cell subset or site can be read as: CD45RA+CCR7+. Every receptor here comes from a man aged 30-40 years in good health.

The chain combines TRBV2 with TRBJ1-1, with D maybe TRBD1 (5 bases). The CDR3 has 11 residues. CDR1 is SNHLY and CDR2 is FYNNEI in the germline V gene. V was clipped by 7 bases and J by 10 bases, with 13 bases between them. CDR3 amino acids: CASNSLRGAFF. CDR3 DNA: TGTGCCAGCAATAGCCTTAGGGGAGCTTTCTTT.

The gene calls are TRBV6-5 and TRBJ2-7, with a tentative D call TRBD2 (5 bases). Per the germline V gene, CDR1 is MNHEY and CDR2 is SVGAGI. The CDR3 is 15 amino acids. Trimming left V 2 bases short and J 3 bases short, with 14 bases between. CDR3 sequence: CASSYRGADFYEQYF. As DNA, the CDR3 is TGTGCCAGCAGTTACCGGGGAGCGGACTTCTACGAGCAGTACTTC.